The TCR beta chain under discussion was sequenced for a study of blood T cell repertoires in COVID-19. Study summary: From the United States, Italy and Spain came samples of acute and convalescent COVID-19. Sample material is recorded as cDNA or gDNA derived from T cells, B-cell-depleted T cells, or PBMCs.

Some clones are missing from TCRdb's copy, which holds only in-frame ones; the method was immunoSEQ multiplex PCR. Of around 62,000 clones listed, roughly 80% are singletons. Input material: peripheral blood. This receptor was taken from a man between 45 and 60 years old with active COVID-19.

The DNA of the CDR3 is TGTGCCAGCAGCACCCGGGGGGGCCCTAACTACAATGAGCAGTTCTTC. This sequence encodes CASSTRGGPNYNEQFF. V and J are TRBV2 and TRBJ2-1; TRBD2 matches 8 bases. CDR1 and CDR2 (germline): SNHLY, FYNNEI. The ends lost 6 bases at V and 3 bases at J; junction bases unmatched: 10. The length of the CDR3 is 16 residues.